The 18 T cell receptor beta chains given below trace back to one sample, sequenced in a study of molecular identifiers for immune sequencing clone quantification. MiXCR, run by TCRdb on the PCR reads, gives a single entry per CDR3 protein. Found here are about 640,000 distinct CDR3 sequences, 20% of them singletons; the top ten hold under 0.95%. Sequenced: naive CD8+ T cells from blood, with Jurkat cell RNA spiked in. The sample's subset: FACS-sorted CD8+CD4-CCR7+CD45RA+ naive T cells. These receptors were taken from a human donor in good health. Some libraries in this study had Jurkat cell RNA spiked in.

In this sample, this clonotype turned up many times. The V gene is TRBV12-5, the J gene TRBJ2-3; 13 bases map to TRBD2. There are 15 residues in the CDR3. Per the germline V gene, CDR1 is LGHNT and CDR2 is FRNRAP. V dropped 1 base and J dropped 6; count of bases not matched to a gene: 1. Here the CDR3 reads CASGLGLAGGDTQYF. The CDR3 nucleotides are TGTGCTAGTGGTTTGGGACTAGCGGGGGGCGATACGCAGTATTTT. The whole variable domain, remainder taken from reference TRBV12-5 and TRBJ2-3, is DARVTQTPRHKVTEMGQEVTMRCQPILGHNTVFWYRQTMMQGLELLAYFRNRAPLDDSGMPKDRFSAEMPDATLATLKIQPSEPRDSAVYFCASGLGLAGGDTQYFGPGTRLTVL.

This clonotype appeared many times. The genes are TRBV6-5 and TRBJ1-1, with D uncertain. V lost 2 bases and J 3 bases, leaving 10 bases between the germline ends. Germline V gene data show CDR1 as MNHEY and CDR2 as SVGAGI. The CDR3 has 14 amino acids. CDR3 sequence (DNA): TGTGCCAGCAGTTACGGCGTAGGTCACACTGAAGCTTTCTTT. Protein product: CASSYGVGHTEAFF.

Notes on this clonotype: Likely a read error: the CDR3 ends without its conserved phenylalanine or tryptophan. This chain joins TRBV6-2 or TRBV6-3 and TRBJ2-1; D may be TRBD2 (5 bases). Trimming cost V 7 bases and J 4 bases, with 14 bases left between them. Germline CDR1 reads MNHEY; CDR2 reads SVGEGT. The CDR3 covers 14 residues. The CDR3: CASTNQLDYNEQFS. For the CDR3, the DNA is TGTGCCAGCACCAACCAACTAGATTACAATGAGCAGTTCTCC.

This clonotype was seen at least ten times. The chain is built from TRBV6-6 and TRBJ2-3; D remains ambiguous. Germline CDR1 MNHNY, CDR2 SVGAGI (reference sequence). The V gene lost 5 bases and the J gene lost 2 bases, with 14 bases spanning the gap. This CDR3 has 15 amino acids. In nucleotides, the CDR3 is TGTGCCAGCAGTCCGACATTGGACCTCACAGATACGCAGTATTTT. This gives the protein CASSPTLDLTDTQYF.

About this clonotype itself: The CDR3 end shows no conserved phenylalanine or tryptophan, and so a read error is likely. The chain links TRBV6-2 or TRBV6-3 to TRBJ2-1, with 9 bases identical to TRBD2. V shed 2 bases, J shed 4 bases, and the junction held 6 bases outside the gene matches. The germline V gene has CDR1 MNHEY and CDR2 SVGEGT. The CDR3 contains 16 residues. In nucleotides, the CDR3 is TGTGCCAGCAGTTACCCCATAGCGGGAGAGTACAATGAGCAGTTCCTC. The encoded protein is CASSYPIAGEYNEQFL.

This clonotype was found many times. The chain employs TRBV6-2 or TRBV6-3 and TRBJ1-5; D is unclear. This CDR3 contains 12 residues. V lost 6 bases and J lost 0, with 3 bases in between. Looked up from germline, CDR1 is MNHEY and CDR2 is SVGEGT. Here the CDR3 reads CASRDSNQPQHF. DNA of the CDR3: TGTGCCAGCAGAGATAGCAATCAGCCCCAGCATTTT.

About this clonotype: Given a much more abundant clone one base away, this may be a read error. The CDR3 region has the DNA TGTGCCAGCAGTTTCGCGGCAGGGACAGATACGCAGTATTTT. Amino acids: CASSFAAGTDTQYF. V usage is TRBV27 and J usage is TRBJ2-3; D perhaps matches TRBD1 (5 bases). The CDR3 contains 14 residues. The germline V gene has CDR1 MNHEY and CDR2 SMNVEV (reference sequence). V lost 3 bases and J lost 3, with 10 bases in between.

This clonotype was counted ten times or more. This chain links TRBV9 with TRBJ2-6; D may correspond to TRBD1 or TRBD2 (5 bases each). The germline V and J ends were trimmed by 2 bases and 0 bases, with 15 bases remaining between them. Germline CDR1 SGDLS, CDR2 YYNGEE. The CDR3 has 18 amino acids. CDR3 region: CASSVDSWDLSGANVLTF. For the CDR3, the DNA is TGTGCCAGCAGCGTGGATTCTTGGGACCTCTCTGGGGCCAACGTCCTGACTTTC.

A few counts support this clonotype. The J gene is TRBJ2-2, the V gene TRBV19, with a weak D call TRBD2 (5 bases). CDR3 length: 13 amino acids. V lost 3 bases to trimming and J lost 8 bases, with 10 bases between them. CDR1 and CDR2 from the germline V gene are LNHDA and SQIVND (reference sequence). The CDR3 coding sequence is TGTGCCAGTAGTATCCTGGAGGCAGGGGAGCTGTTTTTT. Translation gives CASSILEAGELFF.

In this sample, this clonotype turned up many times. V gene TRBV15 combines with J gene TRBJ1-5; no definite D call. The V end was cut by 5 bases, the J end by 0 bases, with 14 bases between. The germline gives CDR1 LNHNV, CDR2 YYDKDF (reference sequence). The CDR3 has 16 residues. The chain's CDR3 is CATSGSLGSSNQPQHF. CDR3 DNA: TGTGCCACCAGCGGCTCCCTGGGCAGTAGCAATCAGCCCCAGCATTTT.

Only a few counts were recorded for this clonotype. This chain's CDR3 is CASSQGGQNSGANVLTF. CDR3 nucleotide sequence: TGTGCCAGCAGCCAAGGGGGACAGAACTCTGGGGCCAACGTCCTGACTTTC. This chain links TRBV14 with TRBJ2-6, with 7 bases that match TRBD1. This CDR3 comprises 17 residues. The germline V gene has CDR1 SGHDN and CDR2 FVKESK. V shed 1 base, J shed 0 bases, and the junction held 3 bases outside the gene matches.

There are many counts of this clonotype. The chain couples TRBV7-8 to TRBJ1-6; TRBD1 agrees at 11 bases. There are 17 residues in the CDR3. Trimming cost V 1 base and J 6 bases; bases outside gene matches: 5. Germline CDR1 is SGHVS and CDR2 is FQNEAQ. CDR3 coding DNA: TGTGCCAGCAGCTTAGAGGGACAGGGGGTGGGTAATTCACCCCTCCACTTT. Encoded protein: CASSLEGQGVGNSPLHF.

This clonotype was counted between two and nine times. The V and J genes are TRBV5-6 and TRBJ2-2; 8 bases agree with TRBD2. Germline V gene lookup returns CDR1 SGHDT and CDR2 YYEEEE. The CDR3 totals 17 residues. J was trimmed by 0 bases and V by 2 bases; bases with no gene match: 6. The CDR3: CASSLRPGRANTGELFF. CDR3 sequence (DNA): TGTGCCAGCAGCTTAAGGCCCGGGAGGGCGAACACCGGGGAGCTGTTTTTT. The complete variable domain, with remaining parts taken from reference TRBV5-6 and TRBJ2-2, reads DAGVTQSPTHLIKTRGQQVTLRCSPKSGHDTVSWYQQALGQGPQFIFQYYEEEERQRGNFPDRFSGHQFPNYSSELNVNALLLGDSALYLCASSLRPGRANTGELFFGEGSRLTVL.

Ten or more counts support this clonotype. The chain uses TRBV20-1 and TRBJ1-5, with a possible D match to TRBD1 (5 bases). Germline loops: CDR1 DFQATT, CDR2 SNEGSKA (reference sequence). Trimming took off 0 bases at V and 6 bases at J, with 12 bases between the two ends. The CDR3 loop spans 14 amino acids. CDR3 nucleotide sequence: TGCAGTGCTAGAGATGCAGGGCCTGTTCAGCCCCAGCATTTT. It encodes CSARDAGPVQPQHF.

J is TRBJ2-1 and V is TRBV12-3 or TRBV12-4; 8 nucleotides line up with TRBD2. CDR3 size: 13 residues. The CDR3 DNA sequence: TGTGTAGTGGCGGGAGGTTACTACAATGAGCAGTTCTTC. Protein product: CVVAGGYYNEQFF.

This clonotype was seen repeatedly, ten times or more. The J gene is TRBJ2-7, the V gene TRBV9; a possible D gene is TRBD2 (5 bases). Germline CDR1 is SGDLS and CDR2 is YYNGEE. Between the trimmed V and J ends, which lost 4 bases and 3 bases, there was a span of 14 bases. The CDR3 consists of 14 residues. The CDR3 nucleotides read TGTGCCAGCAGCCGCGGAGGCGACGACTACGAGCAGTACTTC. Translated, it gives CASSRGGDDYEQYF.

This clonotype was seen a handful of times. With a far larger clone one base away, a read error is the likely cause. The CDR3 reads CASSLFAGGTDTQYF. The CDR3 DNA is TGTGCCAGCAGCTTATTTGCGGGGGGCACAGATACGCAGTATTTT. The chain uses TRBV7-3 and TRBJ2-3; TRBD2 matches at 7 bases. This CDR3 has 15 amino acids. The germline V gene has CDR1 SGHTA and CDR2 FQGTGA. The J segment lost 1 base and the V segment lost 2 bases, leaving 3 bases of the junction unmatched. Full variable domain (remainder filled in from reference TRBV7-3 and TRBJ2-3): GAGVSQTPSNKVTEKGKYVELRCDPISGHTALYWYRQSLGQGPEFLIYFQGTGAADDSGLPNDRFFAVRPEGSVSTLKIQRTERGDSAVYLCASSLFAGGTDTQYFGPGTRLTVL.

A few counts support this clonotype. CDR3 protein: CASTASGGARLGETQYF. The DNA for the CDR3 is TGTGCCTCCACGGCTAGCGGGGGGGCACGGCTTGGAGAGACCCAGTACTTC. The chain is built from TRBV27 and TRBJ2-5; 12 bases map to TRBD2. Per germline, CDR1 MNHEY and CDR2 SMNVEV (reference sequence). The CDR3 spans 17 residues. J lost 4 bases, V lost 11 bases, and 17 bases had no gene match.